The 15 T cell receptor beta chains below come from one sample, sequenced in a study of control samples from healthy donors and cancer patients. This table comes from immunoSEQ multiplex PCR, and its TCRdb copy is limited to in-frame clones, with some not included. The table has about 160,000 clones, over 85% seen once. The sample taken for sequencing was blood. The receptors originated from a young man in good health.

This clone appeared a single time. This chain uses TRBV6-6 with TRBJ1-2, with 8 bases fitting TRBD1. Losses at the gene ends were 2 bases for V and 6 bases for J; bases not matched to a gene: 5. The CDR3 runs to 14 residues. CDR1 is MNHNY and CDR2 is SVGAGI in the germline V gene (reference sequence). CDR3 DNA sequence: TGTGCCAGCAGTTACGTAGACAGGGGTAATGGCTACACCTTC. Its translation is CASSYVDRGNGYTF.

This chain uses TRBV6-5 with TRBJ2-1; possible D gene TRBD1, 5 bases. V lost 7 bases and J lost 7, with 14 bases in between. The germline CDR1 and CDR2 sequences are MNHEY and SVGAGI. This CDR3 has 13 residues. CDR3 nucleotide sequence: TGTGCCAGCACCCCCAGGGATTTGAATGAGCAGTTCTTC. It codes for CASTPRDLNEQFF.

CDR3 sequence reads: CARSLRTRTLYNEQFF. The CDR3, as DNA: TGTGCCAGAAGCTTGAGGACTAGGACCCTGTACAATGAGCAGTTCTTC. The chain links TRBV5-3 to TRBJ2-1, with TRBD2 matching 7 bases. TRBV5-3 qualifies as an ORF whose function is uncertain. The ends lost 1 base at V and 4 bases at J; junction bases unmatched: 8. The CDR3 runs to 16 residues.

The J gene is TRBJ1-3, the V gene TRBV10-3; D gene uncertain. This CDR3 has 11 amino acids. V lost 11 bases to trimming and J lost 7 bases, with 12 bases between them. Germline values: CDR1 ENHRY, CDR2 SYGVKD. The CDR3 sequence: CASFWSNTIYF. DNA of the CDR3: TGTGCCTCTTTTTGGTCCAACACCATATATTTT.

The chain has TRBV2 and TRBJ2-1, with TRBD2 as a possible D gene (6 bases). Trimming cost V 2 bases and J 9 bases, with 17 bases left between them. The CDR3 totals 15 residues. Per the germline V gene, CDR1 is SNHLY and CDR2 is FYNNEI. CDR3 residues: CASSERSRGTVEQFF. CDR3 nucleotide sequence: TGTGCCAGCAGTGAACGGTCACGCGGGACCGTTGAGCAGTTCTTC.

This chain links TRBV2 with TRBJ1-3, with D hard to call. The ends were cut back, 11 bases at V and 0 bases at J, with 11 bases in the middle. In germline, CDR1 is SNHLY, CDR2 FYNNEI. The CDR3 totals 13 residues. CDR3 in DNA: TGTGCCGGGTCCGGGATCTCTGGAAACACCATATATTTT. Translation: CAGSGISGNTIYF.

The rearrangement uses TRBV28 and TRBJ1-1, with TRBD1 as a possible D gene (5 bases). The V gene's germline CDR1 is MDHEN and CDR2 SYDVKM. V was pared by 2 bases and J by 5 bases, with 15 bases between. The CDR3 runs 15 residues. The CDR3 DNA is TGTGCCAGCAGTTTAGCAGGGATGATGGTGACTGAAGCTTTCTTT. Translating gives CASSLAGMMVTEAFF.

The chain combines TRBV11-2 with TRBJ1-2; 12 bases fit TRBD1. In germline, CDR1 is SGHAT, CDR2 FQNNGV. V was clipped by 3 bases and J by 8 bases; unmatched bases: 16. The CDR3 covers 18 residues. The CDR3 coding sequence is TGTGCCAGCAGCTTCAGACGCCCGACCGGGACAGGGGGCGGCGGCTACACCTTC. Protein sequence: CASSFRRPTGTGGGGYTF.

The gene calls are TRBV28 and TRBJ1-3; no reliable D call. The CDR3 loop spans 15 amino acids. The germline CDR1 and CDR2 sequences are MDHEN and SYDVKM. Trimming shortened V by 8 bases and J by 1 base, and 15 bases separated the two germline ends. The CDR3 DNA reads as TGTGCCAGCGGCGCGGCCTCGCAGTCTGGAAACACCATATATTTT. Encoded protein: CASGAASQSGNTIYF.

This sequence joins TRBV5-4 and TRBJ2-2; TRBD1 matches at 9 bases. The CDR3 loop spans 17 amino acids. Germline CDR1 reads SGHNT; CDR2 reads YYREEE (reference sequence). V shed 0 bases, J shed 6 bases, and the junction held 9 bases outside the gene matches. The CDR3 DNA is TGTGCCAGCAGCTTGGAGTGGGGGACAGGGCTCGCCGGGGAGCTGTTTTTT. This codes for CASSLEWGTGLAGELFF.

The chain joins TRBV5-5 to TRBJ1-5; D gene ambiguous. Germline CDR1 SGHKS, CDR2 YYEKEE (reference sequence). The CDR3 length is 14 residues. Trimming shortened V by 0 bases and J by 3 bases, and 7 bases separated the two germline ends. CDR3 residues: CASSLAQINQPQHF. The CDR3 coding sequence is TGTGCCAGCAGCTTGGCCCAGATCAATCAGCCCCAGCATTTT.

The chain has TRBV11-2 and TRBJ1-1; a possible D gene is TRBD1 (5 bases). The CDR3 extends over 14 amino acids. Germline loops: CDR1 SGHAT, CDR2 FQNNGV. V shed 3 bases and J shed 5 bases, with 13 bases lying between them. The CDR3 here is CASSFGGRGTEAFF. The CDR3 DNA is TGTGCCAGCAGCTTCGGAGGAAGGGGAACTGAAGCTTTCTTT.

The V gene is TRBV21-1, the J gene TRBJ1-2. TRBV21-1 counts as a pseudogene. CDR3 length equals 17 residues. The DNA for the CDR3 is TGTGCCAGCAGCAAAGAGCGGAGAAGCGATGGGTATTATGGCTACACCTTC. Its translation is CASSKERRSDGYYGYTF.

The V gene is TRBV2, the J gene TRBJ1-1; possible D gene TRBD1, 6 bases. The ends were cut back, 2 bases at V and 5 bases at J, with 27 bases in the middle. The germline V gene encodes CDR1 SNHLY and CDR2 FYNNEI. This CDR3 has 19 residues. Written as DNA, the CDR3 is TGTGCCAGCAGTGAAACCCCCGGGACACTTAGATGGGGGAAGACTGAAGCTTTCTTT. This sequence encodes CASSETPGTLRWGKTEAFF.

This chain joins TRBV19 and TRBJ2-6, with D tentatively TRBD2 (6 bases). The CDR3 is 18 amino acids. Germline V lookup: CDR1 LNHDA, CDR2 SQIVND (reference sequence). Trimming cost V 4 bases and J 0 bases, with 16 bases left between them. The DNA of the CDR3 is TGTGCCAGTAGTAGTTGGAGGGAACCCTACTCTGGGGCCAACGTCCTGACTTTC. Residues: CASSSWREPYSGANVLTF.